The next 2 T cell receptor beta chains were all read from a single sample in a study of early stage breast cancer tumors. Clones were read by immunoSEQ multiplex PCR, and TCRdb kept only the in-frame ones, dropping some. The sample carries about 72,000 clones, more than 60% recorded once. Sequences were obtained from blood. Receptors originate from a person between 55 and 70 years old with breast cancer.

V is TRBV10-3 and J is TRBJ1-2; D unresolved. CDR3 length: 14 residues. V shed 4 bases and J shed 1 base, with 10 bases lying between them. Germline CDR1 and CDR2: ENHRY and SYGVKD. CDR3: CAISARTVNYGYTF. The CDR3 DNA sequence: TGTGCCATCAGTGCCCGGACGGTTAACTATGGCTACACCTTC.

The rearrangement links TRBV7-3 to TRBJ1-1, with 9 positions matching TRBD1. From germline, CDR1 is SGHTA and CDR2 FQGTGA. V lost 5 bases and J lost 6; bases outside the gene matches: 4. The CDR3 spans 13 residues. The DNA of the CDR3 is TGTGCCAGCAGCCAAACAGGGGGCGCTGAAGCTTTCTTT. Protein sequence: CASSQTGGAEAFF.